This TCR beta chain was profiled in a study of blood T cell repertoires in COVID-19. Study in general: T cells, B-cell-depleted T cells, or PBMCs supplied cDNA or gDNA.

V shed 2 bases and J 9 bases; nucleotides not matched to a gene: 1. From germline, CDR1 is MNHEY and CDR2 SMNVEV (reference sequence). The CDR3 runs 13 residues. This clone was observed once. Sequencing was performed with immunoSEQ multiplex PCR; in TCRdb, only in-frame clones are kept and a portion is missing. The sample contains some 390,000 clones, 75% to 90% of which appear only once. The sequence derives from a man aged 25 to 40 who had recovered from COVID-19. The J gene is TRBJ1-6, the V gene TRBV27, with 7 bases aligning to TRBD1. The sample was PBMCs or T cells enriched from blood (not recorded which). CDR3 protein: CASSLTGVSPLHF. Written as DNA, the CDR3 is TGTGCCAGCAGTTTAACAGGGGTTTCACCCCTCCACTTT.